This is a list of T cell receptor beta chains from one sample in a study of T cell responses to AZD1222 COVID-19 vaccine. Some clones are missing from TCRdb's copy, which holds only in-frame ones; the method was immunoSEQ multiplex PCR. The sample has 82,000 or so clones; 90% to 95% are singletons. The material sequenced was peripheral blood, taken on day 0 of AZD1222 vaccination. These receptors all stem from an adult in good health. CDR3s include the opening cysteine and the closing phenylalanine or tryptophan. The order of the fields is CDR3 DNA, CDR3 protein, J gene, clone size, V gene, D gene. A D gene is named only where the DNA matches it firmly. Clone size is given for some rows only: seen once, a few or many times, or a class if the clone is expanded.

CDR3nt: TGTGCCAGCTCCCATTCCCGGACAGGGTCGGGTAATGAGCAGTTCTTC; CDR3aa: CASSHSRTGSGNEQFF; j_gene: TRBJ2-1; abundance: -; v_gene: TRBV18; d_gene: TRBD1
CDR3nt: TGTGCCAGCAGTTTACAGGGGTTGGGTTCACCCCTCCACTTT; CDR3aa: CASSLQGLGSPLHF; j_gene: TRBJ1-6; abundance: -; v_gene: TRBV27; d_gene: -
CDR3nt: TGTGCCAGCAGTTCGTGGACAGGCACCGCCACAGATACGCAGTATTTT; CDR3aa: CASSSWTGTATDTQYF; j_gene: TRBJ2-3; abundance: -; v_gene: TRBV28; d_gene: TRBD1
CDR3nt: TGTGCCTGCCCGGGGGAGGGACACACTGAAGCTTTCTTT; CDR3aa: CACPGEGHTEAFF; j_gene: TRBJ1-1; abundance: -; v_gene: TRBV30; d_gene: -
CDR3nt: TGTGCCACCAGTGACCGGGACAGGGCGGCAAGAGAGCAGTTCTTC; CDR3aa: CATSDRDRAAREQFF; j_gene: TRBJ2-1; abundance: -; v_gene: TRBV24-1; d_gene: TRBD1
CDR3nt: TGTGCCACCTCAGTGAGAGAGACCCAGTACTTC; CDR3aa: CATSVRETQYF; j_gene: TRBJ2-5; abundance: -; v_gene: TRBV28; d_gene: -
CDR3nt: TGTGCCAGCAGTTACTCGGGAAGGGTTGAAGCTTTCTTT; CDR3aa: CASSYSGRVEAFF; j_gene: TRBJ1-1; abundance: -; v_gene: TRBV6-5; d_gene: -
CDR3nt: TGTGCCAGCAGGATACCGGGACAGGGGGCAAGTGGCTACACCTTC; CDR3aa: CASRIPGQGASGYTF; j_gene: TRBJ1-2; abundance: -; v_gene: TRBV28; d_gene: TRBD1
CDR3nt: TGTGCCAGCAGCTTTAAAGGGTCGAAGATGAGCACAGATACGCAGTATTTT; CDR3aa: CASSFKGSKMSTDTQYF; j_gene: TRBJ2-3; abundance: -; v_gene: TRBV7-9; d_gene: -
CDR3nt: TGTGCCAGCAGTTTAAGGCAGCAGTTCTTC; CDR3aa: CASSLRQQFF; j_gene: TRBJ2-1; abundance: -; v_gene: TRBV12-3/TRBV12-4; d_gene: -
CDR3nt: TGTGCCAGCAGCTTAGCGGTGCAGACCCTGAGCTCCTACGAGCAGTACTTC; CDR3aa: CASSLAVQTLSSYEQYF; j_gene: TRBJ2-7; abundance: -; v_gene: TRBV7-8; d_gene: -
CDR3nt: TGTGCCAGCAAGGGTCCCCCGGTATTCTACGAGCAGTACTTC; CDR3aa: CASKGPPVFYEQYF; j_gene: TRBJ2-7; abundance: -; v_gene: TRBV28; d_gene: -
CDR3nt: TGTGCCAGCAAAACCGGGACAGGGCCCCTCTTGAGGGGAGGCTACACCTTC; CDR3aa: CASKTGTGPLLRGGYTF; j_gene: TRBJ1-2; abundance: -; v_gene: TRBV7-9; d_gene: TRBD1
CDR3nt: TGCGCCAGCAGCCAAGTTGGGGCTTCAATTGAAAAACTGTTTTTT; CDR3aa: CASSQVGASIEKLFF; j_gene: TRBJ1-4; abundance: few; v_gene: TRBV4-1; d_gene: -
CDR3nt: TGTGCCAGCAGCCAAGCGGGCTCCTATAATTCACCCCTCCACTTT; CDR3aa: CASSQAGSYNSPLHF; j_gene: TRBJ1-6; abundance: -; v_gene: TRBV7-2; d_gene: -
CDR3nt: TGTGCCATCAGTGAATACTCAGGTAGGGGCACTGAAGCTTTCTTT; CDR3aa: CAISEYSGRGTEAFF; j_gene: TRBJ1-1; abundance: -; v_gene: TRBV10-3; d_gene: -
CDR3nt: TGTGCCAGCAGCTTAGTGCGGGGGTGGGATGAGCAGTTCTTC; CDR3aa: CASSLVRGWDEQFF; j_gene: TRBJ2-1; abundance: -; v_gene: TRBV7-2; d_gene: TRBD2
CDR3nt: TGTGCCAGCAGTCATCGAGGGAATGAAAAACTGTTTTTT; CDR3aa: CASSHRGNEKLFF; j_gene: TRBJ1-4; abundance: -; v_gene: TRBV12-3/TRBV12-4; d_gene: -
CDR3nt: TGTGCCAGCAGCTCCACCCTGAGAGGGCCCAATCAGCCCCAGCATTTT; CDR3aa: CASSSTLRGPNQPQHF; j_gene: TRBJ1-5; abundance: -; v_gene: TRBV7-9; d_gene: -
CDR3nt: TGTGCCATCAGTGAGTCGGGACAGTACCAAGAGACCCAGTACTTC; CDR3aa: CAISESGQYQETQYF; j_gene: TRBJ2-5; abundance: -; v_gene: TRBV10-3; d_gene: TRBD1
CDR3nt: TGTGCCAGCAGTGAAGACAGGACACTCTATGGCTACACCTTC; CDR3aa: CASSEDRTLYGYTF; j_gene: TRBJ1-2; abundance: once; v_gene: TRBV6-1; d_gene: -
CDR3nt: TGTGCCACCAGCAGATGGGGACAGGGAGGCTACGAGCAGTACTTC; CDR3aa: CATSRWGQGGYEQYF; j_gene: TRBJ2-7; abundance: -; v_gene: TRBV15; d_gene: TRBD1